These 18 T cell receptor beta chains came from one sample sequenced in a study of shared clonotypes between healthy human individuals. Repertoires were generated with immunoSEQ multiplex PCR, while TCRdb's copy carries only in-frame clones and drops some. The repertoire has approximately 460,000 clones, 77% of them found once; the top ten carry about 12%. The sample taken for sequencing was PBMCs. All receptors come from a woman between 35 and 50 years old in good health. Some clones in this sample may be carry-over from other donors' samples.

The chain couples TRBV7-9 to TRBJ1-5; TRBD1 might be the D (5 bases). Germline V lookup: CDR1 SEHNR, CDR2 FQNEAQ (reference sequence). The CDR3 has 15 residues. V lost 1 base and J 5 bases, leaving 12 bases between the germline ends. The CDR3 is CASSLDTTVDQPQHF. CDR3 DNA sequence: TGTGCCAGCAGCTTAGATACGACAGTCGATCAGCCCCAGCATTTT.

The chain is built from TRBV29-1 and TRBJ2-2; 11 bases map to TRBD2. V gave up 2 bases and J gave up 6 bases; unmatched junction bases: 11. CDR1 is SQVTM, CDR2 ANQGSEA, per germline. The CDR3 spans 17 residues. DNA of the CDR3: TGCAGCGTTGAATCACTAGCGGGGGCGGGTGAACCCGGGGAGCTGTTTTTT. Translating it yields CSVESLAGAGEPGELFF.

This clone occurred many times. The chain joins TRBV6-6 to TRBJ2-1; D is unresolved. The CDR3 has 15 amino acids. Germline V gene lookup returns CDR1 MNHNY and CDR2 SVGAGI (reference sequence). The V end was cut by 0 bases, the J end by 8 bases, with 14 bases between. The CDR3 here is CASSYSILGIDEQFF. The DNA for the CDR3 is TGTGCCAGCAGTTACTCGATTTTAGGGATCGATGAGCAGTTCTTC.

This clone was recorded at least ten times. The sample has other DNA sequences that encode this CDR3 too. The chain has TRBV13 and TRBJ1-1; 9 bases are shared with TRBD1. This CDR3 contains 17 residues. The V gene end was trimmed by 2 bases and the J gene end by 5 bases; junction bases not matched to a gene: 12. The germline gives CDR1 PRHDT, CDR2 FYEKMQ (reference sequence). The CDR3 DNA reads as TGTGCCAGCAGCTTAAAAGGGGGGACAGGGATGTGGACTGAAGCTTTCTTT. Amino acid sequence: CASSLKGGTGMWTEAFF.

The V and J genes are TRBV6-6 and TRBJ1-2, with D maybe TRBD1 (6 bases). CDR1 MNHNY and CDR2 SVGAGI come from the germline V gene (reference sequence). Trimming removed 0 bases from V and 8 bases from J, with 13 bases in between. The CDR3 has 14 amino acids. CDR3: CASSYSRYRDGYTF. In DNA, the CDR3 is TGTGCCAGCAGTTACTCGAGGTACAGGGACGGCTACACCTTC.

V is TRBV5-1 and J is TRBJ2-7, with 7 bases that match TRBD1. From germline, CDR1 is SGHRS and CDR2 YFSETQ. V was pared by 0 bases and J by 3 bases, with 6 bases of the junction left unmatched. CDR3 length equals 15 residues. The CDR3 DNA reads as TGCGCCAGCAGCTTGGAGGGACAGTATATCTACGAGCAGTACTTC. This sequence encodes CASSLEGQYIYEQYF.

A few counts support this clone. The chain combines TRBV7-6 with TRBJ2-5; D is unresolved. The end of the DNA aligns better with TRBJ2-7, so the J call may be wrong. The CDR3 has 13 residues. Germline V gene lookup returns CDR1 SGHVS and CDR2 FNYEAQ. The CDR3 sequence is CASSPPLSYEQYF. CDR3 sequence (DNA): TGTGCCAGCAGCCCCCCCCTCTCCTACGAGCAGTACTTC.

Remarks on this clone: The sample holds other DNA sequences that translate to the same CDR3. This chain uses TRBV5-1 with TRBJ2-7, with TRBD1 matching over 7 bases. Trimming removed 7 bases from V and 2 bases from J; junction bases left unmatched: 6. The CDR3 extends over 13 amino acids. Germline loops: CDR1 SGHRS, CDR2 YFSETQ. This CDR3 reads CASSRDSPYEQYF. The CDR3 region has the DNA TGCGCCAGCTCTCGGGACAGTCCCTACGAGCAGTACTTC.

This clone was seen once. CDR3 bases: TGTGCCAGCAGTTCCCCCACGGAGGGCAGAGATACGCAGTATTTT. This sequence encodes CASSSPTEGRDTQYF. This chain links TRBV28 with TRBJ2-3; D perhaps matches TRBD2 (6 bases). The V gene lost 4 bases and the J gene lost 5 bases, with 16 bases spanning the gap. The CDR3 is 15 amino acids. Germline CDR1 reads MDHEN; CDR2 reads SYDVKM. Complete variable domain (other parts from reference TRBV28 and TRBJ2-3): DVKVTQSSRYLVKRTGEKVFLECVQDMDHENMFWYRQDPGLGLRLIYFSYDVKMKEKGDIPEGYSVSREKKERFSLILESASTNQTSMYLCASSSPTEGRDTQYFGPGTRLTVL.

The V and J genes are TRBV6-1 and TRBJ2-7, with TRBD2 as a possible D gene (7 bases). Looked up from germline, CDR1 is MNHNS and CDR2 is SASEGT. The CDR3 length is 13 residues. V lost 6 bases and J 6 bases, leaving 15 bases between the germline ends. CDR3: CASRAEGGAEQYF. The DNA for the CDR3 is TGTGCCAGCAGGGCGGAGGGGGGGGCCGAGCAGTACTTC.

The chain combines TRBV5-8 with TRBJ1-5; 10 bases are a match to TRBD1. Germline CDR1 is SGHTS and CDR2 is YDEGEE. This CDR3 comprises 17 residues. V shed 4 bases and J 2 bases; nucleotides not matched to a gene: 9. The CDR3 nucleotides read TGTGCCAGCAGCCTAGAATATGGGACAGGGGGCAATCAGCCCCAGCATTTT. Translation: CASSLEYGTGGNQPQHF.

V usage is TRBV29-1 and J usage is TRBJ1-4; 11 bases are shared with TRBD1. Germline CDR1 reads SQVTM; CDR2 reads ANQGSEA. V lost 6 bases to trimming and J lost 6 bases; unmatched junction nucleotides: 6. This CDR3 is 14 amino acids long. Written as DNA, the CDR3 is TGCAGCGTGAACCTGGGACAGGGGGATGAAAAACTGTTTTTT. Its protein is CSVNLGQGDEKLFF.

As for this clone: The junction does not match germline at one end; this may be a read error. This same CDR3 is encoded by further DNA sequences in the sample. This chain's CDR3 is CASSPPTSGRETQYF. CDR3 nucleotides: TGTGCCAGCTCACCACCGACTAGCGGGAGGGAGACTCAGTACTTC. The V gene is TRBV18, the J gene TRBJ2-5, with 14 bases matching TRBD2. The CDR3 contains 15 residues. Per germline, CDR1 KGHSH and CDR2 LQKENI.

The chain carries TRBV9 and TRBJ2-1, with D possibly matching TRBD2 (6 bases). CDR1 and CDR2 (germline): SGDLS, YYNGEE. The CDR3 length is 15 residues. Trimming stripped 0 bases from V and 2 bases from J, with 9 bases between. The CDR3 nucleotides read TGTGCCAGCAGCGTAGACGGGAGAGCCTACAATGAGCAGTTCTTC. Protein sequence: CASSVDGRAYNEQFF. Drawing the rest from reference TRBV9 and TRBJ2-1, the complete variable domain is DSGVTQTPKHLITATGQRVTLRCSPRSGDLSVYWYQQSLDQGLQFLIQYYNGEERAKGNILERFSAQQFPDLHSELNLSSLELGDSALYFCASSVDGRAYNEQFFGPGTRLTVL.

The chain combines TRBV30 with TRBJ2-3; no firm D call. Trimming removed 0 bases at V and 0 bases at J, with 10 bases between. From germline, CDR1 is GTSNPN and CDR2 SVGIG (reference sequence). The CDR3 has 15 amino acids. CDR3 protein: CAWSVLGPSTDTQYF. The CDR3 DNA is TGTGCCTGGAGTGTACTGGGTCCTAGCACAGATACGCAGTATTTT.

The chain has TRBV5-1 and TRBJ2-2; 11 positions match TRBD2. The CDR3 contains 16 residues. CDR1 is SGHRS, CDR2 YFSETQ, per germline. J lost 5 bases, V lost 7 bases, and 10 bases had no gene match. The CDR3 loop is CASYGTSGVGTGELFF. In DNA, the CDR3 is TGCGCCAGCTACGGGACTAGCGGAGTCGGAACCGGGGAGCTGTTTTTT.

This clone was detected only a few times. Since a much larger clone is just one base distant, this may be a read error. As the CDR3 is not closed by the conserved phenylalanine or tryptophan, this likely results from a read error. This rearrangement joins TRBV7-2 to TRBJ2-3, with D perhaps matching TRBD2 (6 bases). Germline V gene lookup returns CDR1 SGHTA and CDR2 FQGNSA. The V gene lost 10 bases and the J gene lost 2 bases, with 10 bases spanning the gap. The CDR3 is 12 amino acids. CDR3 loop: CATWDSTDTQYL. As DNA, the CDR3 is TGTGCCACTTGGGACTCCACAGATACGCAGTATCTT.

As for this clone: One base separates it from a far larger clone, so it is likely a read error. Other DNA sequences within the sample encode an identical CDR3. The chain couples TRBV5-3 to TRBJ1-5, with 11 bases identical to TRBD1. TRBV5-3 is an ORF; its function is uncertain. The CDR3 is 14 amino acids. The ends lost 8 bases at V and 3 bases at J; junction bases unmatched: 4. In DNA, the CDR3 is TGTGCCAGCGGGACAGGGGGTCTCAATCAGCCCCAGCATTTT. Translating gives CASGTGGLNQPQHF.